The rows below give T cell receptor beta chains drawn from one sample of a study of blood T cell repertoires in COVID-19. Sequenced by immunoSEQ multiplex PCR; TCRdb stores in-frame clones only, minus some. Here the sample spans under 100,000 clones, about four fifths being singletons. The sequenced sample consisted of peripheral blood. The receptors were sampled from a woman between 70 and 85 years old with acute or convalescent COVID-19. CDR3s leave out the opening cysteine and the closing phenylalanine or tryptophan.

V	J	CDR3
TRBV11-3	TRBJ1-5	ASSLGVGEQPQH
TRBV9	TRBJ2-5	ASSVAAGQGQETQY
TRBV5-5	TRBJ1-5	ASSLLERNQPQH
TRBV7-9	TRBJ2-5	ASSRGGFETQY
TRBV2	TRBJ1-1	ASSEETHALNTEAF
TRBV5-1	TRBJ1-1	ASSTLGQGEAF
TRBV5-1	TRBJ2-2	ASSPSDRNTGELF
TRBV11-2	TRBJ1-2	ASRPGQGLT
TRBV30	TRBJ2-2	AWRAGGSTGELF
TRBV28	TRBJ1-6	ASSQGQLYNSPLH
TRBV3-1/TRBV3-2	TRBJ2-5	ASSQDSLAGGETQY
TRBV6-2/TRBV6-3	TRBJ1-1	ASSLGQPEAF
TRBV3-1/TRBV3-2	TRBJ1-1	ASSSSMNTEAF
TRBV4-2	TRBJ2-7	ASSQETTRSTSGFYEQY
TRBV3-1/TRBV3-2	TRBJ1-5	ASSRGRGYNQPQH
TRBV15	TRBJ2-3	ATSRDILAGAADTQY
TRBV7-9	TRBJ1-4	ASSFLGYAATNEKLF
TRBV6-6	TRBJ1-2	ASRGGQGSYGYT
TRBV3-1/TRBV3-2	TRBJ1-5	ASSQSGGRSNQPQH
TRBV29-1	TRBJ1-2	SVEDLFGGYT
TRBV2	TRBJ1-2	ASSRGIRGYT
TRBV3-1/TRBV3-2	TRBJ1-2	ASSQEGQGPGYT
TRBV28	TRBJ1-6	ASSQYNSPLH
TRBV15	TRBJ1-3	ATSRESRLNTIY